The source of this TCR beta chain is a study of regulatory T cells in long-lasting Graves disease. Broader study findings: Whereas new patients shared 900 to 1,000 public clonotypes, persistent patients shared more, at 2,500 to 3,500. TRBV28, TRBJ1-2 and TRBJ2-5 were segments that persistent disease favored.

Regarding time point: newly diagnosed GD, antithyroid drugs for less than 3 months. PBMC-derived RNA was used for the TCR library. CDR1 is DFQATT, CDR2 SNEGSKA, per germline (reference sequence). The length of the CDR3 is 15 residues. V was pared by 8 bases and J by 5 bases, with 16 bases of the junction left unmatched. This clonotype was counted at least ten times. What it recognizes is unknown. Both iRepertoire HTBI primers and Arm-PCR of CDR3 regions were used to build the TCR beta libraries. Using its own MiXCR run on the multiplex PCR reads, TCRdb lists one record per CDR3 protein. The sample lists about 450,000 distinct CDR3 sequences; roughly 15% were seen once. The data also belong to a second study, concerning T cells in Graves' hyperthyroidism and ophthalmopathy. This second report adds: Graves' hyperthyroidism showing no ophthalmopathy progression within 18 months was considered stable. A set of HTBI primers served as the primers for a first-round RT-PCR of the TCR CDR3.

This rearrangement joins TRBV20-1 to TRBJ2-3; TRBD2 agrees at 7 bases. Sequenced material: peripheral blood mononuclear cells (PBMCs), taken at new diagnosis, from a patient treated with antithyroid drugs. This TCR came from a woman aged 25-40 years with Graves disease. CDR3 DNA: TGCAGTCCTACTAGCGCCCGAGGGTTTGGAGATACGCAGTATTTT. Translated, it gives CSPTSARGFGDTQYF.